The 31 T cell receptor beta chains below come from one sample, sequenced in a study of blood T cell repertoires in COVID-19. Profiled with immunoSEQ multiplex PCR; TCRdb holds only in-frame clones, not every one. The sample has 85,000 to 100,000 clones, approximately 86% seen once; the top ten hold 10% to 15%. Sequences were obtained from peripheral blood. These receptors were taken from a woman aged 60 to 75 in a cohort sampled during active or convalescent COVID-19.

The rearrangement joins TRBV12-3 or TRBV12-4 to TRBJ1-1; D uncertain. V was pared by 3 bases and J by 4 bases, with 6 bases between. This CDR3 spans 12 amino acids. This chain's CDR3 is CASSFVITEAFF. CDR3 DNA sequence: TGTGCCAGCAGTTTCGTTATCACTGAAGCTTTCTTT.

The V call is TRBV11-2, the J call TRBJ1-5; 7 nucleotides align to TRBD1. This CDR3 is 16 amino acids long. Looked up from germline, CDR1 is SGHAT and CDR2 is FQNNGV. V lost 0 bases and J lost 4; bases outside the gene matches: 6. The CDR3: CASSLDHRGLNQPQHF. The CDR3 DNA reads as TGTGCCAGCAGCTTAGATCACAGGGGCCTTAATCAGCCCCAGCATTTT.

This rearrangement joins TRBV15 to TRBJ2-3, with D maybe TRBD2 (6 bases). Germline CDR1 LNHNV, CDR2 YYDKDF (reference sequence). The CDR3 length is 14 residues. V shed 8 bases and J shed 1 base, with 13 bases lying between them. The CDR3 DNA reads as TGTGCCACCGGACTCGGGGGTCGCACAGATACGCAGTATTTT. As protein: CATGLGGRTDTQYF.

V gene TRBV6-5 combines with J gene TRBJ2-3, with D perhaps TRBD2 (7 bases). The germline CDR1 and CDR2 sequences are MNHEY and SVGAGI. V was clipped by 4 bases and J by 1 base, with 15 bases between them. The CDR3 extends over 16 amino acids. The DNA of the CDR3 is TGTGCCAGCAGTTGGTCGGGCGGGGGCCGCACAGATACGCAGTATTTT. Amino acids: CASSWSGGGRTDTQYF.

This clone was observed once. The chain is built from TRBV18 and TRBJ1-3; no clear D. The CDR3 is 15 residues long. Deletions cut 2 bases from V and 0 bases from J, with 8 bases between. CDR1 KGHSH and CDR2 LQKENI come from the germline V gene. CDR3 residues: CASSPSRLSGNTIYF. The CDR3 DNA reads TGTGCCAGCTCACCATCCAGGCTCTCTGGAAACACCATATATTTT.

The chain joins TRBV5-6 to TRBJ1-1; 7 positions agree with TRBD1. The V segment lost 6 bases and the J segment 7 bases; nucleotides outside the gene matches: 9. The CDR3 length is 13 residues. Germline-derived CDR1 and CDR2 are SGHDT and YYEEEE. CDR3 in amino acids: CASTRTRGSEAFF. DNA of the CDR3: TGTGCCAGCACTCGCACCAGGGGGAGTGAAGCTTTCTTT.

The chain combines TRBV6-2 or TRBV6-3 with TRBJ2-1; possible D gene TRBD2, 5 bases. The germline V gene encodes CDR1 MNHEY and CDR2 SVGEGT. Trimming removed 3 bases at V and 0 bases at J, with 21 bases between. This CDR3 is 19 amino acids long. CDR3: CASSYVGLAGLTSYNEQFF. In nucleotides, the CDR3 is TGTGCCAGCAGTTATGTCGGGCTCGCGGGCCTTACCTCCTACAATGAGCAGTTCTTC.

This chain connects TRBV4-1 to TRBJ2-1; 7 nucleotides match TRBD1. V was pared by 1 base and J by 3 bases, with 15 bases of the junction left unmatched. CDR1 MGHRA and CDR2 YSYEKL come from the germline V gene. The CDR3 contains 19 residues. The CDR3 sequence is CASSQVGLRGLGVYNEQFF. In DNA form, the CDR3 reads TGCGCCAGCAGCCAAGTGGGGTTGAGGGGGCTTGGGGTCTACAATGAGCAGTTCTTC.

The V call is TRBV10-1, the J call TRBJ1-2; D is unresolved. Germline V gene data show CDR1 as WNHNN and CDR2 as SYGVQD (reference sequence). The V and J ends lost 5 bases and 5 bases respectively, with 12 bases between them. This CDR3 has 13 amino acids. In DNA, the CDR3 is TGCGCCAGCAGTCATACTGGAGGGTATGGCTACACCTTC. Translation: CASSHTGGYGYTF.

This clone appeared a single time. The V call is TRBV30, the J call TRBJ1-2; possibly TRBD1 for D (5 bases). The germline V gene encodes CDR1 GTSNPN and CDR2 SVGIG (reference sequence). V dropped 2 bases and J dropped 6 bases, with 10 bases sitting between them. The CDR3 is 12 amino acids. The CDR3 loop is CAWSPGGNGYTF. CDR3 bases: TGTGCCTGGAGTCCTGGGGGGAATGGCTACACCTTC.

The chain carries TRBV3-1 (or the pseudogene TRBV3-2) and TRBJ1-5, with D unresolved. The CDR3 length is 15 residues. The germline V gene encodes CDR1 LGHDT and CDR2 YNNKEL (reference sequence). V was shortened by 2 bases and J by 4 bases, with 12 bases between the two germline ends. In nucleotides, the CDR3 is TGTGCCAGCAGCCAATTTGCAGGTCGGAATCAGCCCCAGCATTTT. It translates to CASSQFAGRNQPQHF.

The chain carries TRBV14 and TRBJ2-5; a weak D match, TRBD2 (6 bases). V was pared by 0 bases and J by 5 bases, with 25 bases between. Germline V lookup: CDR1 SGHDN, CDR2 FVKESK. The CDR3 has 19 residues. Written as DNA, the CDR3 is TGTGCCAGCAGCCAAGAAGCGAGGCTAGCGCGAGTGAGGGGTGAGACCCAGTACTTC. It specifies CASSQEARLARVRGETQYF.

This chain uses TRBV25-1 with TRBJ1-2; no reliable D call. CDR3 length: 11 amino acids. The V gene's germline CDR1 is MGHDK and CDR2 SYGVNS. Trimming took off 8 bases at V and 3 bases at J, with 7 bases between the two ends. CDR3 DNA sequence: TGTGCCAGCCACACCGACTATGGCTACACCTTC. It specifies CASHTDYGYTF.

Here the CDR3 reads CASSFQGINYNEQFF. DNA for the CDR3: TGTGCCAGCAGTTTTCAGGGGATTAACTACAATGAGCAGTTCTTC. The V gene is TRBV27, the J gene TRBJ2-1, with a weak D call TRBD1 (6 bases). The V gene's germline CDR1 is MNHEY and CDR2 SMNVEV (reference sequence). V was clipped by 3 bases and J by 3 bases, with 12 bases between them. The CDR3 is 15 amino acids.

The chain carries TRBV20-1 and TRBJ2-7; 8 nucleotides align to TRBD2. V lost 3 bases, J lost 2 bases, and 6 bases stayed unmatched. The CDR3 is 14 amino acids. Germline V gene lookup returns CDR1 DFQATT and CDR2 SNEGSKA (reference sequence). CDR3 DNA: TGCAGTGCTAGTCCCACTAGCGGCCCCTACGAGCAGTACTTC. Its protein product is CSASPTSGPYEQYF.

The chain recombines TRBV6-1 with TRBJ1-2; a weak D match, TRBD1 (5 bases). This CDR3 contains 13 residues. Germline-derived CDR1 and CDR2 are MNHNS and SASEGT. V shed 2 bases and J shed 3 bases, with 7 bases lying between them. The CDR3 here is CASSEKTDYGYTF. In nucleotides, the CDR3 is TGTGCCAGCAGTGAAAAGACAGACTATGGCTACACCTTC.

This chain connects TRBV5-5 to TRBJ1-2; tentatively, D is TRBD1 (5 bases). The CDR3 extends over 16 amino acids. Trimming removed 1 base at V and 3 bases at J, with 16 bases between. Germline V CDR1 and CDR2: SGHKS, YYEKEE (reference sequence). DNA for the CDR3: TGTGCCAGCAGCTTGCTTAATTTGGGGCCTGACTATGGCTACACCTTC. Protein: CASSLLNLGPDYGYTF.

The chain links TRBV19 to TRBJ2-7; maybe TRBD2 (6 bases). This CDR3 has 13 residues. V was clipped by 3 bases and J by 6 bases, with 12 bases between them. The germline V gene has CDR1 LNHDA and CDR2 SQIVND (reference sequence). This CDR3 is CASSIGGAGEQYF. DNA of the CDR3: TGTGCCAGTAGTATCGGAGGGGCAGGCGAGCAGTACTTC.

The sample holds one count of this clone. This CDR3 is CASSVGTGGQNSYEQYF. CDR3 coding DNA: TGTGCCAGCAGCGTAGGGACAGGGGGCCAGAACTCCTACGAGCAGTACTTC. The chain uses TRBV9 and TRBJ2-7; 11 bases align to TRBD1. Unmatched junction bases numbered 5, after V lost 0 bases and J lost 0 bases. Germline lookup yields CDR1 SGDLS and CDR2 YYNGEE. The CDR3 runs to 17 residues.

V gene TRBV6-1 combines with J gene TRBJ1-1; D not resolved. Trimming left V 1 base short and J 2 bases short, with 14 bases between. The germline gives CDR1 MNHNS, CDR2 SASEGT. CDR3 length: 16 residues. CDR3 coding DNA: TGTGCCAGCAGTGAAGTGGAGGGCCGTAGCAACACTGAAGCTTTCTTT. It is translated as CASSEVEGRSNTEAFF.

This chain connects TRBV24-1 to TRBJ2-5; 7 bases map to TRBD1. Trimming cost V 3 bases and J 4 bases; bases outside gene matches: 10. The germline CDR1 and CDR2 sequences are KGHDR and SFDVKD. The CDR3 sequence is 16 residues long. The CDR3 DNA is TGTGCCACCAGTGATGGGGTAGGGGGCTTTCGAGAGACCCAGTACTTC. The encoded protein is CATSDGVGGFRETQYF.

The genes are TRBV2 and TRBJ2-4; 8 bases are shared with TRBD2. Unmatched junction bases numbered 6, after V lost 5 bases and J lost 6 bases. The CDR3 extends over 14 amino acids. From germline, CDR1 is SNHLY and CDR2 FYNNEI. The CDR3 reads CASSPGTRLNIQYF. The CDR3 nucleotides read TGTGCCAGCAGTCCCGGGACTAGACTAAACATTCAGTACTTC.

The rearrangement links TRBV27 to TRBJ1-1; weak D call: TRBD1 (5 bases). V dropped 8 bases and J dropped 4 bases, with 20 bases sitting between them. The CDR3 length is 15 residues. Looked up from germline, CDR1 is MNHEY and CDR2 is SMNVEV (reference sequence). The CDR3 DNA reads as TGTGCCAGCCCCAAGGGGCAGGGCTCGGTCACTGAAGCTTTCTTT. Its translation is CASPKGQGSVTEAFF.

This chain connects TRBV25-1 to TRBJ1-6; D gene uncertain. In germline, CDR1 is MGHDK, CDR2 SYGVNS. CDR3 length: 14 amino acids. V shed 4 bases and J shed 7 bases, with 11 bases lying between them. The CDR3 DNA sequence: TGTGCCAGCAGTGGCCCGGTTGCAAATTCACCCCTCCACTTT. This codes for CASSGPVANSPLHF.

This chain uses TRBV6-6 with TRBJ1-1; D possibly corresponds to TRBD1 (6 bases). Trimming pared 4 bases from V and 1 base from J, leaving 13 bases between. The CDR3 has 15 residues. CDR1 and CDR2 from the germline V gene are MNHNY and SVGAGI (reference sequence). CDR3 loop: CASSWTVTQNTEAFF. Here the CDR3 DNA reads TGTGCCAGCAGTTGGACAGTTACTCAGAACACTGAAGCTTTCTTT.

The V call is TRBV2, the J call TRBJ2-1, with TRBD1 as a possible D gene (7 bases). The CDR3 loop spans 15 amino acids. V shed 5 bases and J shed 2 bases, with 13 bases lying between them. Germline values: CDR1 SNHLY, CDR2 FYNNEI. CDR3 DNA: TGTGCCAGCAGTTCGCAGGGGGGCACCTACAATGAGCAGTTCTTC. It yields the protein CASSSQGGTYNEQFF.

As concerns this clone: At one of its ends the junction is not consistent with the germline gene, which may arise from a read error. V and J are TRBV2 and TRBJ1-5; the match to TRBD1 covers 12 bases. The CDR3 totals 12 residues. In germline, CDR1 is SNHLY, CDR2 FYNNEI. CDR3 amino acids: CASSDRDRGLAF. The CDR3 DNA reads as TGTGCCAGCAGTGACCGGGACAGGGGGCTAGCATTT.

The chain recombines TRBV5-1 with TRBJ1-3, with 7 bases that match TRBD1. The V segment lost 4 bases and the J segment 0 bases; nucleotides outside the gene matches: 7. Germline values: CDR1 SGHRS, CDR2 YFSETQ. The CDR3 loop spans 16 amino acids. CDR3 sequence reads: CASSTGTANSGNTIYF. In DNA, the CDR3 is TGCGCCAGCAGCACCGGGACAGCGAACTCTGGAAACACCATATATTTT.

J is TRBJ1-6 and V is TRBV5-8, with D unresolved. CDR1 is SGHTS, CDR2 YDEGEE, per germline. The V end was cut by 2 bases, the J end by 10 bases, with 10 bases between. CDR3 size: 13 residues. The CDR3 is CASSLAGPSPLHF. The CDR3 coding sequence is TGTGCCAGCAGCTTAGCAGGTCCATCACCCCTCCACTTT.

This clone was picked up one time. The genes are TRBV28 and TRBJ2-3, with D possibly matching TRBD1 (5 bases). CDR1 and CDR2 (germline): MDHEN, SYDVKM. The CDR3 length is 15 residues. V lost 6 bases to trimming and J lost 1 base, with 14 bases between them. CDR3 sequence (DNA): TGTGCCAGCAGCCAGGGCGGTGGGGGCACAGATACGCAGTATTTT. Protein product: CASSQGGGGTDTQYF. The whole variable domain, filled in from reference TRBV28 and TRBJ2-3, reads DVKVTQSSRYLVKRTGEKVFLECVQDMDHENMFWYRQDPGLGLRLIYFSYDVKMKEKGDIPEGYSVSREKKERFSLILESASTNQTSMYLCASSQGGGGTDTQYFGPGTRLTVL.

Here the CDR3 reads CAISEMGTGFNEQYF. Here the CDR3 DNA reads TGTGCCATCAGTGAGATGGGGACAGGGTTCAACGAGCAGTACTTC. The rearrangement uses TRBV10-3 and TRBJ2-7, with 9 bases that match TRBD1. The CDR3 sequence is 15 residues long. CDR1 and CDR2 from the germline V gene are ENHRY and SYGVKD. V shed 2 bases and J 5 bases; nucleotides not matched to a gene: 7.